The table lists the clone carrying this T cell receptor beta chain with a few counts. Its antigen is unidentified. Profiling relied on immunoSEQ multiplex PCR, and the TCRdb table lists in-frame clones only, not all of them. The sample has roughly 500,000 clones; 89% are singletons. The record originates from a study of Ad26.COV2.S vaccination and SARS-CoV-2 variants. As for the study in general: Donor was one of the participants in the Ad26.COV2.S arm of the COV1001 trial. Broader study findings: Vaccinated and placebo-treated recipients had similar non-spike TCR breadth.

The treatment here: roughly 18 received Ad26.COV2.S at low or high dose, single or two shots; about 5 received placebo; per-sample allocation not given. Collection of the samples took place on day 63 after the first injection of vaccine or placebo. Boston provided a donor who was an adult aged 18-55 years. Ad26.COV2.S expressed prefusion-stabilized spike from the original Wuhan strain. The V gene lost 3 bases and the J gene lost 8 bases, with 16 bases spanning the gap. There are 15 residues in the CDR3. From germline, CDR1 is MNHEY and CDR2 SMNVEV (reference sequence). The rearrangement uses TRBV27 and TRBJ2-2; D is possibly TRBD1 (5 bases). The TCR was taken from a person aged 18-60 years who received the Ad26.COV2.S COVID-19 vaccine or a placebo. Source: peripheral blood, taken in a trial of Ad26.COV2.S vaccine versus placebo. CDR3 region: CASSFQGVSTGELFF. In DNA form, the CDR3 reads TGTGCCAGCAGTTTTCAAGGGGTCTCTACGGGGGAGCTGTTTTTT.